This is a list of T cell receptor beta chains from one sample in a study of blood T cells in healthy people across ages. TCRdb analysed the 5' RACE reads with MiXCR anew, one entry per CDR3 protein. This table has 1.5 million to 2 million distinct CDR3 sequences, around 50% appearing once. Sample: blood. The receptor set was obtained from a woman aged 40 to 50 in good health. The conserved cysteine and the conserved F or W are not part of the CDR3 here. Fields, in order: D gene, clone size, V gene, CDR3 protein. A D gene is named only where the DNA matches it firmly. The listing skips clone size in some rows; elsewhere it reads once, few, many or a size class.

>TRBD1|few|TRBV27
ATRRDRASYEQY
>NA|NA|TRBV20-1
SASRGADETQY
>NA|few|TRBV12-3/TRBV12-4
ASSFAGEAYSNQPQH
>NA|NA|TRBV6-2/TRBV6-3
ASSYAGNLYEQY
>NA|NA|TRBV6-5
ASSSGAGLGQPQH
>TRBD2|few|TRBV4-1
ASSQDWRGVLDTQY
>NA|NA|TRBV4-3
ASSQDVNTEAF
>TRBD1|NA|TRBV7-7
ASSSSGTGEETQY
>NA|NA|TRBV11-2
ASSKPGHSGSAEQY
>TRBD2|few|TRBV11-2
ASSRLAGTYEQY
>NA|NA|TRBV2
ASAGSHPPYEQY
>NA|NA|TRBV28
ASSLDVSNSGANVLT
>NA|NA|TRBV29-1
SVGGATTGELF
>TRBD1|NA|TRBV7-2
ASSYRGDRVGQPQH
>NA|NA|TRBV7-3
ASSLSTLPDTQY
>NA|NA|TRBV4-3
ASSQVQGRGVETQY
>NA|NA|TRBV20-1
SAPRVGLTNYGYT
>TRBD1|NA|TRBV10-3
AISGSTGQNTEAF
>NA|NA|TRBV4-3
ASSPYGANEQF
>NA|NA|TRBV19
ASSIEGQPQH
>TRBD1|once|TRBV27
ASRNVGQGATTQY
>NA|NA|TRBV3-1
ASSQEGATYGYT
>NA|NA|TRBV6-5
ASSKELSFYEQY
>TRBD1|few|TRBV29-1
SVVRTGGEGDTQY
>TRBD1|NA|TRBV4-3
ASNRNDRGQETQY
>NA|NA|TRBV4-2
ASSQASAASYNSPLH
>TRBD1|NA|TRBV6-2/TRBV6-3
ASSGQGARLLNSPLH
>TRBD1|few|TRBV20-1
SASDPTGGVLRFYEQY
>NA|few|TRBV4-3
ASSQDRQRNTEAF
>NA|NA|TRBV6-6
ASSYMGGDNSPLH
>NA|few|TRBV29-1
SVEEAPRGGYT
>NA|NA|TRBV6-4
ASSEFSADEHPNRMNTEAF
>TRBD1|NA|TRBV19
ASSLPTGRQGTTEAF
>NA|NA|TRBV7-2
ASSLEGYNSPLH
>NA|NA|TRBV12-3/TRBV12-4
ASSTGAATNEKLF
>NA|NA|TRBV10-3
AISESCTLGSYEQY
>NA|NA|TRBV10-3
AISESGLDEQF
>NA|NA|TRBV7-9
ASSPGFDSTEAF
>NA|NA|TRBV9
ASSAEVGRETQY
>NA|NA|TRBV7-9
ASSLQGQHSPLH
>NA|few|TRBV28
ASTRRNEKLF
>NA|few|TRBV21-1
ASSRFLGTGGRTEAF
>NA|once|TRBV24-1
ATSRDTSTDTQY
>NA|many|TRBV6-6
ASKHNEQF
>TRBD1|NA|TRBV5-1
ASSPQGTDRGQY
>TRBD1|NA|TRBV9
ASSVGPGTGASSYNEQY
>NA|NA|TRBV21-1
ASSKSGTGSNYGYT
>TRBD2|few|TRBV4-2
ASSSGGMGDTQY
>TRBD1|NA|TRBV6-5
AGSSGQGAPNEQF
>NA|NA|TRBV5-4
ASRLDSLNTEAF